This T cell receptor beta chain stems from a study of blood T cell repertoires in COVID-19. Study-level background: Samples of COVID-19 (acute and convalescent) were obtained from the United States, Italy and Spain. T cells, B-cell-depleted T cells, or PBMCs supplied cDNA or gDNA.

As originally analysed: Researchers report that nucleated cell counts were estimated from reference gene primer amplification. The assay was immunoSEQ multiplex PCR, and TCRdb's table has in-frame clones only and misses some. For V, J and clone size, that table is used; D and trimming come from the DNA. Altogether around 100,000 clones are present, over 75% being singletons, with the ten largest covering about 20%. There are 18 residues in the CDR3. Germline V lookup: CDR1 SGHRS, CDR2 YFSETQ. Trimming pared 0 bases from V and 5 bases from J, leaving 22 bases between. Sequencing input: peripheral blood. The J gene is TRBJ2-3, the V gene TRBV5-1, with D possibly matching TRBD2 (6 bases). This receptor was taken from a human donor in a cohort sampled during active COVID-19. CDR3 region: CASSLANQGLPGEDTQYF. The DNA for the CDR3 is TGCGCCAGCAGCTTGGCGAACCAGGGACTCCCCGGGGAAGATACGCAGTATTTT.